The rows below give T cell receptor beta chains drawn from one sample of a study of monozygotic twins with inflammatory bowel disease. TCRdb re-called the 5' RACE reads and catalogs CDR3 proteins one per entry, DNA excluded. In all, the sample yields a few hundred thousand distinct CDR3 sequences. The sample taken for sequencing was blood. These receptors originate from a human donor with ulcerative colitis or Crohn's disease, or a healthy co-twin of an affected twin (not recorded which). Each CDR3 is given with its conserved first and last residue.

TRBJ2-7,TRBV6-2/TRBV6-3,CASTPGETYEQYF
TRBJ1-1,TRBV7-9,CASSPVAENTEAFF
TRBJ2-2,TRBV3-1,CASSQVPLDTGELFF
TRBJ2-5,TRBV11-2,CASSLTSHEETQYF
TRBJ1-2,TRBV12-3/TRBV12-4,CASSSSEGQSYGYTF
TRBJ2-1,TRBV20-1,CSAFSGGNNEQFF
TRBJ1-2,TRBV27,CASSFSWDRANYGYTF
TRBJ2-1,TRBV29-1,CSVGRLAGGNEQFF
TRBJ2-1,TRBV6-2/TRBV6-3,CASSLSGGAWNEQFF
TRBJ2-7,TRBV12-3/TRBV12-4,CASSLQGSSRDEQYF
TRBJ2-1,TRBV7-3,CASSLKIAGGNNEQFF
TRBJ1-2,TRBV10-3,CAIRGPAVLGYTF
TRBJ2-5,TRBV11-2,CASSLAGPGDSQYF
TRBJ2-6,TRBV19,CASMDRGNSGANVLTF
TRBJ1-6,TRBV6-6,CASRSTINNSPLHF
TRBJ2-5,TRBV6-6,CASSETGNETQYF
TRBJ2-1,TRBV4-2,CASSQEGGLSASNEQFF
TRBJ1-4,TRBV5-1,CASSLEGAQNEKLFF
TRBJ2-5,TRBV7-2,CASSLTTSGETQYF
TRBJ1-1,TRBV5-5,CASYEPPKGEAFF
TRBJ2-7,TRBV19,CASSILGNSYEQYF
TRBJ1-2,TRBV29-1,CSVVGDRDGYTF
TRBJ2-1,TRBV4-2,CASSQKGGLAGGNEQFF
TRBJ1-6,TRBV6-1,CASSAGPGNSPLHF
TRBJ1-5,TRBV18,CASSPNQNQPQHF
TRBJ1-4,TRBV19,CASSIRQPNEKLFF
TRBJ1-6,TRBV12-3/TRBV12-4,CASTWTDPDNSPLHF
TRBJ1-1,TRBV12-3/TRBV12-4,CASSKSSGVTAFF
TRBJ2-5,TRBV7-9,CAIYLGDQETQYF
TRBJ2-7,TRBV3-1,CASSQHGDSYEQYF
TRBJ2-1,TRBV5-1,CASSLVGGEWNEQFF
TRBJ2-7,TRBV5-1,CASSWGTAVDEQYF
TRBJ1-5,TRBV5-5,CASSLQGWDQPQHF
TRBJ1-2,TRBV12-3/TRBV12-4,CASSYRQSNYGYTF
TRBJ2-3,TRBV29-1,CSVEDVLTGDTQYF
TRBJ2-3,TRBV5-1,CASSFARGTGTDTQYF
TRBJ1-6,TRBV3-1,CASSAQRSHNSPLHF
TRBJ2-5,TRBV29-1,CSVRRGGAQETQYF
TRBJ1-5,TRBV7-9,CASSLDSTHQPQHF
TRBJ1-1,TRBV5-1,CASSRRTGDTEAFF
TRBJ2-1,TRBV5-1,CASSLVGAREQFF
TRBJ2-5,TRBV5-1,CASSGRAGRETQYF